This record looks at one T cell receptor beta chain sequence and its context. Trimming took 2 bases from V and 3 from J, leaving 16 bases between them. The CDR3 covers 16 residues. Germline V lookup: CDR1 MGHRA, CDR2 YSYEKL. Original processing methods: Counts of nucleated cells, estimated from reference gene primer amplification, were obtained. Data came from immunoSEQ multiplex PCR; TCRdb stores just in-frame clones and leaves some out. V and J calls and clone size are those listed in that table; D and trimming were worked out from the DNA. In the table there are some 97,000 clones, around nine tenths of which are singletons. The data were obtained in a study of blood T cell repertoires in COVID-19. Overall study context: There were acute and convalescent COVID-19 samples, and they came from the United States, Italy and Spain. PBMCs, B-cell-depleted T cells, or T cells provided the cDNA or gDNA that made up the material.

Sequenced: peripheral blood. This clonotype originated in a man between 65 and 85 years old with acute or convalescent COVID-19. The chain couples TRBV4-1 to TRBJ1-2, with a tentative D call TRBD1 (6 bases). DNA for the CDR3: TGCGCCAGCAGCCAACCAAACGGCAGGGGATACTATGGCTACACCTTC. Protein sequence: CASSQPNGRGYYGYTF.